This T cell receptor beta chain derives from a study of cytomegalovirus exposure and HLA in healthy donors. General study results and limits: Specific recognition of CMV antigens was confirmed in vitro for three chains (all CMV-associated).

Primers included in the PCR were 60 Vbeta and 13 Jbeta primers. The protocol was immunoSEQ multiplex PCR, while the TCRdb copy is restricted to in-frame clones and leaves out a portion. This sample has some 240,000 clones, with 92% found just once. As to this clone: As yet, its antigen is unknown.

CDR3 length: 14 amino acids. Germline CDR1 and CDR2: SGHDT and YYEEEE. The V gene end was trimmed by 2 bases and the J gene end by 5 bases; junction bases not matched to a gene: 5. The sample was PBMCs. This clonotype was obtained from a girl aged 2 to 9 in good health and CMV-seronegative. V usage is TRBV5-6 and J usage is TRBJ2-5; 8 bases are a match to TRBD2. CDR3 sequence (DNA): TGTGCCAGCAGCTTTCGGGGGGGTGGGGAGACCCAGTACTTC. It specifies CASSFRGGGETQYF.